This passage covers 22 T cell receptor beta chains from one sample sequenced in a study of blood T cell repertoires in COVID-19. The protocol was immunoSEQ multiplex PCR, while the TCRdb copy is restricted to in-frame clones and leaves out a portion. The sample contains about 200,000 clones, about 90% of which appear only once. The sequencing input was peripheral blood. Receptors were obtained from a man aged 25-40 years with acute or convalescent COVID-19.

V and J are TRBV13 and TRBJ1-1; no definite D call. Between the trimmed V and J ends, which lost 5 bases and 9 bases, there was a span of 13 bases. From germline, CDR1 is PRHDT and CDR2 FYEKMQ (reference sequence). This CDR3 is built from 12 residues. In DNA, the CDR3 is TGTGCCAGCAGCCGAGTGGGAGGCAAAGCTTTCTTT. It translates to CASSRVGGKAFF.

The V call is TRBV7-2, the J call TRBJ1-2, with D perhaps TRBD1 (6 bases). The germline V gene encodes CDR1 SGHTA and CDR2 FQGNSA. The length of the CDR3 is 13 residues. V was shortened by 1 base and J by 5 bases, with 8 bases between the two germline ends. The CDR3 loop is CASSLDREYGYTF. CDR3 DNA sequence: TGTGCCAGCAGCTTAGACAGGGAGTATGGCTACACCTTC.

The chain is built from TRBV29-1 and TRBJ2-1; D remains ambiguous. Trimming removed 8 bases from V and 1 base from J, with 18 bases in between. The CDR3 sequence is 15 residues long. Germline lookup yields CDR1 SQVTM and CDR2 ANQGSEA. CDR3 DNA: TGCAGCCATCCCTCAGTGGAGTTTTCCTACAATGAGCAGTTCTTC. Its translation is CSHPSVEFSYNEQFF.

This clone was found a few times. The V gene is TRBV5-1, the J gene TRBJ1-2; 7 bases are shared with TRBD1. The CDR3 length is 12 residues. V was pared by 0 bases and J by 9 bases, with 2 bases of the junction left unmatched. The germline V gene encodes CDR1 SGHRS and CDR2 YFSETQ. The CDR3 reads CASSLGGQSYTF. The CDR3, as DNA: TGCGCCAGCAGCTTGGGGGGACAGAGCTACACCTTC. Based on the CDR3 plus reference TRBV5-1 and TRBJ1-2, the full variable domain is KAGVTQTPRYLIKTRGQQVTLSCSPISGHRSVSWYQQTPGQGLQFLFEYFSETQRNKGNFPGRFSGRQFSNSRSEMNVSTLELGDSALYLCASSLGGQSYTFGSGTRLTVV.

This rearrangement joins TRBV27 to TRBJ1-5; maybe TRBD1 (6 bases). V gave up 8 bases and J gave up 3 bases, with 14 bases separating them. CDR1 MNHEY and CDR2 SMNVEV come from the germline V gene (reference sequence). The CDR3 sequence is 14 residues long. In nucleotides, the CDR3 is TGTGCCAGCGCACAGACAGGCTTCAATCAGCCCCAGCATTTT. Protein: CASAQTGFNQPQHF.

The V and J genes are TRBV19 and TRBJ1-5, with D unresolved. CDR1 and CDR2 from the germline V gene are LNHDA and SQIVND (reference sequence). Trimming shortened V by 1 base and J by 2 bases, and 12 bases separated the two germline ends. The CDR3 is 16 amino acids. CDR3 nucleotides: TGTGCCAGTAGTATAGTGGGCAGCTCGGGCAATCAGCCCCAGCATTTT. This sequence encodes CASSIVGSSGNQPQHF.

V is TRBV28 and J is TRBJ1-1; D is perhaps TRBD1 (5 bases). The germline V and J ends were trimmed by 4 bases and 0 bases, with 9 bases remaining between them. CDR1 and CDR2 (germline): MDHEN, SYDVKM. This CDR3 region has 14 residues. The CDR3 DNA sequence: TGTGCCAGCAGTTGGAGGGGCCTGAACACTGAAGCTTTCTTT. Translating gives CASSWRGLNTEAFF.

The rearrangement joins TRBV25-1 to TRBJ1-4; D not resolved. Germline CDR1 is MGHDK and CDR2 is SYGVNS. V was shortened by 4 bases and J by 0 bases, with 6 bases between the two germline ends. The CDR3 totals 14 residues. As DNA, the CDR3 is TGTGCCAGCAGTGTGGGCTCAACTAATGAAAAACTGTTTTTT. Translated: CASSVGSTNEKLFF.

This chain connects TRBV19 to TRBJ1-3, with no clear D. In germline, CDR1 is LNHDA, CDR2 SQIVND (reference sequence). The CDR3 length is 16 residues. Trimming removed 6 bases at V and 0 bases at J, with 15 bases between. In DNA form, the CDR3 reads TGTGCCAGTAGAACCGGAGGAACTTTCTCTGGAAACACCATATATTTT. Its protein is CASRTGGTFSGNTIYF.

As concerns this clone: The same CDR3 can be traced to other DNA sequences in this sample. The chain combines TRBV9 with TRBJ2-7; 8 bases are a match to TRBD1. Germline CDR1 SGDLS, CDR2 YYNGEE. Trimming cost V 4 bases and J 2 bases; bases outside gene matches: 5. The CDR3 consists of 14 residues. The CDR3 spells CASSPGTGAYEQYF. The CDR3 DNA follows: TGTGCCAGCAGCCCAGGGACAGGTGCCTACGAGCAGTACTTC.

Here the CDR3 DNA reads TGTGCCAGCGTTGAGCGGGGCTCCTACAATGAGCAGTTCTTC. Its translation is CASVERGSYNEQFF. The chain couples TRBV5-6 to TRBJ2-1, with TRBD2 matching 7 bases. CDR3 length: 14 residues. Germline CDR1 reads SGHDT; CDR2 reads YYEEEE. Trimming took 7 bases from V and 0 from J; bases not matched to a gene: 4.

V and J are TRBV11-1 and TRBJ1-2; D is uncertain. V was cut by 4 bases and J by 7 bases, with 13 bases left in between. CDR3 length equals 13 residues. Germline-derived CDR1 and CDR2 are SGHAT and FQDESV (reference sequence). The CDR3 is CASSSDPRGGYTF. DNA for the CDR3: TGTGCCAGCAGCTCGGACCCGCGGGGTGGCTACACCTTC. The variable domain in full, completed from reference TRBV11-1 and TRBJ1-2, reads EAEVAQSPRYKITEKSQAVAFWCDPISGHATLYWYRQILGQGPELLVQFQDESVVDDSQLPKDRFSAERLKGVDSTLKIQPAELGDSAMYLCASSSDPRGGYTFGSGTRLTVV.

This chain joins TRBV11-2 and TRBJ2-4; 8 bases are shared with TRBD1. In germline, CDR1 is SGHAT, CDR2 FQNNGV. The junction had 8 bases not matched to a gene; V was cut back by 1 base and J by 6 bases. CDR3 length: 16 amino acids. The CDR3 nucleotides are TGTGCCAGCAGCTTAGGCCCAGGGGGCATCGGAAACATTCAGTACTTC. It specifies CASSLGPGGIGNIQYF.

The CDR3: CASSRNPGVWEGANVLTF. The CDR3 DNA reads TGCGCCAGCAGCCGAAATCCGGGGGTTTGGGAAGGGGCCAACGTCCTGACTTTC. The V call is TRBV5-1, the J call TRBJ2-6; D may be TRBD2 (6 bases). The ends were cut back, 4 bases at V and 4 bases at J, with 21 bases in the middle. CDR1 and CDR2 (germline): SGHRS, YFSETQ. The CDR3 runs to 18 residues.

The CDR3, as DNA: TGTGCCACCGGTAGGGACAGGGGGAACCAAGAGACCCAGTACTTC. Protein sequence: CATGRDRGNQETQYF. V and J are TRBV15 and TRBJ2-5; 11 bases map to TRBD1. The V gene's germline CDR1 is LNHNV and CDR2 YYDKDF (reference sequence). There are 15 residues in the CDR3. The V gene end was trimmed by 8 bases and the J gene end by 0 bases; junction bases not matched to a gene: 5.

The CDR3 DNA reads TGCAGTGCTAGTAGGACTAGCGGGACGACAGATACGCAGTATTTT. Amino acid sequence: CSASRTSGTTDTQYF. The chain is built from TRBV20-1 and TRBJ2-3, with 12 bases identical to TRBD2. CDR3 length equals 15 residues. J lost 3 bases, V lost 3 bases, and 4 bases had no gene match. Germline V lookup: CDR1 DFQATT, CDR2 SNEGSKA (reference sequence).

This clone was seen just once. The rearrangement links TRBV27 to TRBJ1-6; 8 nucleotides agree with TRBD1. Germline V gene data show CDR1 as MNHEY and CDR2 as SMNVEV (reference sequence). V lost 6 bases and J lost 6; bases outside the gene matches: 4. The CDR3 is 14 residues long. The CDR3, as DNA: TGTGCCAGCAGGGTAGACAGGGGTAATTCACCCCTCCACTTT. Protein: CASRVDRGNSPLHF.

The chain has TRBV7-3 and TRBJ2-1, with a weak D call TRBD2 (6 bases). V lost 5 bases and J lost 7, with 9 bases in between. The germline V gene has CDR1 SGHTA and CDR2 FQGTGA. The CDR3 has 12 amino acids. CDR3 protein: CASSTGGNEQFF. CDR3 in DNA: TGTGCCAGCAGCACCGGAGGGAATGAGCAGTTCTTC.

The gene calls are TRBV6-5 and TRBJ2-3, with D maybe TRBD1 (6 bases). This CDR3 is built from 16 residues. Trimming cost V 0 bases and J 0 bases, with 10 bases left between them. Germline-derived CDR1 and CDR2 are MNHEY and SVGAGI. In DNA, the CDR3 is TGTGCCAGCAGTTACTCGCGAGGGGGAAGCACAGATACGCAGTATTTT. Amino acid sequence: CASSYSRGGSTDTQYF.

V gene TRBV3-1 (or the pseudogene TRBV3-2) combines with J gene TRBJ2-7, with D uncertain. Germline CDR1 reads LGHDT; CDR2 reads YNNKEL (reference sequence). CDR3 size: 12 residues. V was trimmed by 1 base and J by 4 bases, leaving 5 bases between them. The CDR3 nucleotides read TGTGCCAGCAGCCAAGGTATATACGAGCAGTACTTC. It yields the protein CASSQGIYEQYF.

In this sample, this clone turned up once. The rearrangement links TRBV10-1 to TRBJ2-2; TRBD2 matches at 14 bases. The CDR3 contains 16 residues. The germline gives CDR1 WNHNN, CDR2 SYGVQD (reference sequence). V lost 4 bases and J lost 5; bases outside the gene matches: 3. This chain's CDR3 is CASSARTSGRTGELFF. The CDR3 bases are TGCGCCAGCAGTGCCCGGACTAGCGGGAGGACCGGGGAGCTGTTTTTT.

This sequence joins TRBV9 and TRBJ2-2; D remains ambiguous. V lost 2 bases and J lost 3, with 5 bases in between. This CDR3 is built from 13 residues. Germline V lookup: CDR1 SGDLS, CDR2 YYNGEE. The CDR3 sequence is CASSVSHTGELFF. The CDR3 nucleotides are TGTGCCAGCAGCGTTAGTCACACCGGGGAGCTGTTTTTT.